These 18 T cell receptor beta chains came from one sample sequenced in a study of beta chain features in type 1 diabetes listed by TCRdb under 2018. Libraries came from the immunoSEQ multiplex PCR assay. All of the isolated RNA was reverse transcribed with the High Capacity cDNA Reverse Transcription Kit, so expressed TCRB transcripts were sequenced. TCRdb provides this immuneACCESS table in a form limited to in-frame rearrangements. Some clones are lacking; in checked studies, under half of them reflect an unresolved V gene, and why the rest are absent is not known. The sample table lists over 350,000 clones, about 15% of them with a count of one. The ten largest make up under 0.02% of the sample. The source material was naive CD4+ T cells from blood. The intended sense of this specimen's cell subset or site label: true naive CD4+ T cells. The receptors stem from a woman aged 18-29 years in good health.

The CDR3 region is CASSVERGEEFF. The CDR3 DNA follows: TGTGCCAGCAGCGTAGAGCGGGGGGAGGAGTTCTTC. This chain connects TRBV9 to TRBJ2-1; 9 bases are a match to TRBD2. This CDR3 has 12 amino acids. Trimming took 0 bases from V and 14 from J; bases not matched to a gene: 3. CDR1 SGDLS and CDR2 YYNGEE come from the germline V gene.

The chain couples TRBV7-2 to TRBJ2-5; D not resolved. The CDR3 runs 13 residues. Germline lookup yields CDR1 SGHTA and CDR2 FQGNSA. Deletions cut 3 bases from V and 7 bases from J, with 12 bases between. CDR3 DNA: TGTGCCAGCAGCTTCGACACCCACGGGACCCAGTACTTC. The encoded protein is CASSFDTHGTQYF.

The rearrangement uses TRBV4-3 and TRBJ2-3; D remains ambiguous. V lost 4 bases and J 0 bases, leaving 5 bases between the germline ends. CDR3 size: 13 residues. CDR1 is LGHNA, CDR2 YSLEER, per germline. The CDR3 DNA reads TGCGCCAGCAGCCTTACTAGCACAGATACGCAGTATTTT. Translation gives CASSLTSTDTQYF.

This clone has more than one count but fewer than ten. The chain links TRBV7-9 to TRBJ2-2; possibly TRBD1 for D (7 bases). The V end was cut by 5 bases, the J end by 1 base, with 11 bases between. Germline V lookup: CDR1 SEHNR, CDR2 FQNEAQ (reference sequence). This CDR3 is 15 amino acids long. Written as DNA, the CDR3 is TGTGCCAGCAGCCGCGGGACAGTGAACACCGGGGAGCTGTTTTTT. It is translated as CASSRGTVNTGELFF.

This clone occurred a few times. J is TRBJ2-2 and V is TRBV7-7; 7 positions match TRBD1. The length of the CDR3 is 14 residues. V shed 5 bases, J shed 4 bases, and the junction held 4 bases outside the gene matches. Germline-derived CDR1 and CDR2 are SSHAT and FNYEAQ (reference sequence). CDR3 sequence reads: CASSADRSTGELFF. The CDR3 DNA reads as TGTGCCAGCAGCGCGGACAGGAGCACCGGGGAGCTGTTTTTT.

The chain has TRBV6-1 and TRBJ2-6; a possible D gene is TRBD2 (5 bases). Germline values: CDR1 MNHNS, CDR2 SASEGT. Trimming took off 4 bases at V and 1 base at J, with 5 bases between the two ends. The CDR3 is made up of 14 amino acids. DNA of the CDR3: TGTGCCAGCAGTGCGGGGTCTGGGGCCAACGTCCTGACTTTC. This codes for CASSAGSGANVLTF.

The V and J genes are TRBV30 and TRBJ2-7, with D tentatively TRBD1 (6 bases). Germline V lookup: CDR1 GTSNPN, CDR2 SVGIG (reference sequence). V was shortened by 1 base and J by 3 bases, with 19 bases between the two germline ends. This CDR3 region has 16 residues. Here the CDR3 DNA reads TGTGCCTGGAGTGGGCTCACAGGGCTCCCTAACTACGAGCAGTACTTC. Translating it yields CAWSGLTGLPNYEQYF.

The chain combines TRBV7-2 with TRBJ2-7; 7 nucleotides match TRBD2. From germline, CDR1 is SGHTA and CDR2 FQGNSA. J was trimmed by 2 bases and V by 11 bases; bases with no gene match: 9. The CDR3 consists of 13 residues. The CDR3 sequence is CAVGGRAAYEQYF. Written as DNA, the CDR3 is TGTGCCGTAGGTGGGAGGGCTGCCTACGAGCAGTACTTC.

V and J are TRBV9 and TRBJ2-3; 8 bases agree with TRBD1. This CDR3 region has 17 residues. The V gene end was trimmed by 0 bases and the J gene end by 1 base; junction bases not matched to a gene: 7. CDR1 and CDR2 from the germline V gene are SGDLS and YYNGEE. CDR3 DNA: TGTGCCAGCAGCGTAGAGGACAGGGTTTGGGGCACAGATACGCAGTATTTT. Its translation: CASSVEDRVWGTDTQYF. The full variable domain, in which reference TRBV9 and TRBJ2-3 provide the parts outside the CDR3, is DSGVTQTPKHLITATGQRVTLRCSPRSGDLSVYWYQQSLDQGLQFLIQYYNGEERAKGNILERFSAQQFPDLHSELNLSSLELGDSALYFCASSVEDRVWGTDTQYFGPGTRLTVL.

This chain connects TRBV11-2 to TRBJ2-3; TRBD2 matches at 9 bases. The CDR3 runs to 16 residues. CDR1 is SGHAT, CDR2 FQNNGV, per germline. The V segment lost 4 bases and the J segment 2 bases; nucleotides outside the gene matches: 7. CDR3 sequence: CASSSGAGGPTDTQYF. For the CDR3, the DNA is TGTGCCAGCAGCTCAGGAGCGGGGGGACCCACAGATACGCAGTATTTT.

This clone was counted between two and nine times. This chain links TRBV28 with TRBJ2-7; D may be TRBD1 (5 bases). The CDR3 is 14 amino acids. The germline CDR1 and CDR2 sequences are MDHEN and SYDVKM. V was pared by 3 bases and J by 6 bases, with 15 bases between. The chain's CDR3 is CASSFDRISVEQYF. CDR3 bases: TGTGCCAGCAGTTTTGACAGAATATCGGTCGAGCAGTACTTC.

This clone appeared a few times. The chain combines TRBV5-1 with TRBJ2-3; possibly TRBD2 for D (6 bases). Trimming removed 4 bases from V and 4 bases from J, with 10 bases in between. The germline CDR1 and CDR2 sequences are SGHRS and YFSETQ. The length of the CDR3 is 13 residues. The CDR3 spells CASSTPGADTQYF. DNA of the CDR3: TGCGCCAGCAGCACGCCGGGGGCAGATACGCAGTATTTT.

The chain's CDR3 is CASSLVRTDYNEQFF. The CDR3 DNA follows: TGTGCCAGCAGTCTAGTTAGGACAGACTACAATGAGCAGTTCTTC. V gene TRBV27 combines with J gene TRBJ2-1, with D possibly TRBD1 on 6 matching bases. Germline CDR1 MNHEY, CDR2 SMNVEV (reference sequence). Trimming stripped 5 bases from V and 3 bases from J, with 14 bases between. The length of the CDR3 is 15 residues.

The V gene is TRBV7-2, the J gene TRBJ2-2, with 10 bases fitting TRBD2. Trimming cost V 2 bases and J 2 bases; bases outside gene matches: 8. The germline CDR1 and CDR2 sequences are SGHTA and FQGNSA. This CDR3 contains 18 residues. The CDR3 is CASSLPPASGSNTGELFF. The CDR3 coding sequence is TGTGCCAGCAGCTTACCCCCCGCTAGCGGGAGTAACACCGGGGAGCTGTTTTTT.

The chain joins TRBV28 to TRBJ2-1; 12 bases match TRBD2. This CDR3 has 14 amino acids. Germline CDR1 and CDR2: MDHEN and SYDVKM. V lost 8 bases to trimming and J lost 8 bases; unmatched junction nucleotides: 7. The CDR3 spells CASVLAGGPDEQFF. The DNA for the CDR3 is TGTGCCAGCGTCCTAGCGGGAGGGCCGGATGAGCAGTTCTTC.

The sample holds one count of this clone. V and J are TRBV2 and TRBJ1-5; D is ambiguous. This CDR3 is 14 amino acids long. Deletions cut 6 bases from V and 7 bases from J, with 16 bases between. Germline-derived CDR1 and CDR2 are SNHLY and FYNNEI. CDR3 sequence reads: CASSPEDGGQPQHF. CDR3 coding DNA: TGTGCCAGCAGCCCAGAGGACGGCGGGCAGCCCCAGCATTTT.

This clone showed up just a few times. The chain recombines TRBV6-1 with TRBJ2-3; 7 nucleotides match TRBD2. V lost 4 bases, J lost 5 bases, and 9 bases stayed unmatched. The V gene's germline CDR1 is MNHNS and CDR2 SASEGT. This CDR3 comprises 15 residues. The CDR3: CASSGLATKIDTQYF. For the CDR3, the DNA is TGTGCCAGCAGTGGACTAGCAACGAAGATAGATACGCAGTATTTT.

The chain recombines TRBV5-1 with TRBJ2-3; TRBD2 agrees at 14 bases. Trimming at V came to 4 bases and at J to 5 bases, leaving 9 bases not matched to a gene. Germline CDR1 SGHRS, CDR2 YFSETQ. The CDR3 has 17 amino acids. The CDR3 coding sequence is TGCGCCAGCAGCATGGAAAGGGGACTAGCGGGAGTAGATACGCAGTATTTT. Encoded protein: CASSMERGLAGVDTQYF.